Each of the 29 T cell receptor beta chains below was sequenced from the same sample in a study of blood T cell repertoires in COVID-19. Produced via immunoSEQ multiplex PCR; TCRdb's table is partial and in-frame only. The table shows approximately 180,000 clones, with roughly 87% occurring only once. Sequencing was done on a sample of PBMCs or T cells enriched from blood (not recorded which). The receptors originated from a woman aged 40-49 years with acute COVID-19.

The count of this clone is one. The J gene is TRBJ1-3, the V gene TRBV7-2, with D possibly being TRBD1 (5 bases). This CDR3 has 16 residues. The germline gives CDR1 SGHTA, CDR2 FQGNSA. V was cut by 2 bases and J by 4 bases, with 15 bases left in between. CDR3 DNA sequence: TGTGCCAGCAGCTTAATTCTAGGGGCAGGGGGAAACACCATATATTTT. Translation: CASSLILGAGGNTIYF.

The V gene is TRBV7-9, the J gene TRBJ2-1; D call uncertain. There are 12 residues in the CDR3. Germline assignment: CDR1 SEHNR and CDR2 FQNEAQ (reference sequence). Trimming removed 1 base from V and 9 bases from J, with 7 bases in between. CDR3 amino acids: CASSLGGSEQFF. The CDR3 nucleotides are TGTGCCAGCAGCTTAGGTGGTAGTGAGCAGTTCTTC.

The chain couples TRBV30 to TRBJ2-3; 7 nucleotides line up with TRBD2. The germline V gene encodes CDR1 GTSNPN and CDR2 SVGIG (reference sequence). V was pared by 0 bases and J by 2 bases, with 11 bases of the junction left unmatched. The length of the CDR3 is 17 residues. This chain's CDR3 is CAWSVNVGGDLTDTQYF. As DNA, the CDR3 is TGTGCCTGGAGTGTGAATGTGGGGGGGGACCTCACAGATACGCAGTATTTT.

This sequence joins TRBV14 and TRBJ2-1; D is unclear. The CDR3 is made up of 13 amino acids. Trimming took 1 base from V and 9 from J, leaving 10 bases between them. From germline, CDR1 is SGHDN and CDR2 FVKESK. The CDR3 nucleotides are TGTGCCAGCAGCCAAGGTCAGCGTGGTGAGCAGTTCTTC. Amino acids: CASSQGQRGEQFF. Supplemented by reference TRBV14 and TRBJ2-1, the full variable domain reads EAGVTQFPSHSVIEKGQTVTLRCDPISGHDNLYWYRRVMGKEIKFLLHFVKESKQDESGMPNNRFLAERTGGTYSTLKVQPAELEDSGVYFCASSQGQRGEQFFGPGTRLTVL.

The V and J genes are TRBV7-8 and TRBJ1-2; 8 bases agree with TRBD1. In germline, CDR1 is SGHVS, CDR2 FQNEAQ. J was trimmed by 3 bases and V by 2 bases; bases with no gene match: 5. This CDR3 comprises 15 residues. The CDR3 is CASSLTAGGYYGYTF. CDR3 DNA: TGTGCCAGCAGCTTAACGGCAGGGGGCTACTATGGCTACACCTTC. Full variable domain (outside the CDR3, taken from reference TRBV7-8 and TRBJ1-2): GAGVSQSPRYKVAKRGQDVALRCDPISGHVSLFWYQQALGQGPEFLTYFQNEAQLDKSGLPSDRFFAERPEGSVSTLKIQRTQQEDSAVYLCASSLTAGGYYGYTFGSGTRLTVV.

This clone appeared a single time. The gene calls are TRBV9 and TRBJ1-5; 7 positions match TRBD1. The CDR3 loop spans 16 amino acids. The junction had 11 bases not matched to a gene; V was cut back by 4 bases and J by 4 bases. From germline, CDR1 is SGDLS and CDR2 YYNGEE. As DNA, the CDR3 is TGTGCCAGCAGCCCCCTAAGACAGGGTAAAAATCAGCCCCAGCATTTT. This encodes CASSPLRQGKNQPQHF.

The chain links TRBV27 to TRBJ2-3; D is unresolved. This CDR3 comprises 14 residues. V was pared by 3 bases and J by 2 bases, with 9 bases between. Per the germline V gene, CDR1 is MNHEY and CDR2 is SMNVEV (reference sequence). The CDR3 DNA follows: TGTGCCAGCAGTTTCGGTTTGCTCACAGATACGCAGTATTTT. Protein: CASSFGLLTDTQYF.

The chain links TRBV7-3 to TRBJ2-7; no firm D call. CDR3 size: 14 residues. V gave up 1 base and J gave up 4 bases, with 11 bases separating them. Germline-derived CDR1 and CDR2 are SGHTA and FQGTGA. As DNA, the CDR3 is TGTGCCAGCAGCTTAAAGGCATCCGGGTACGAGCAGTACTTC. Encoded protein: CASSLKASGYEQYF. Full variable domain (remainder filled in from reference TRBV7-3 and TRBJ2-7): GAGVSQTPSNKVTEKGKYVELRCDPISGHTALYWYRQSLGQGPEFLIYFQGTGAADDSGLPNDRFFAVRPEGSVSTLKIQRTERGDSAVYLCASSLKASGYEQYFGPGTRLTVT.

The rearrangement links TRBV9 to TRBJ2-5; 9 positions agree with TRBD2. Trimming took 0 bases from V and 4 from J; bases not matched to a gene: 16. Germline CDR1 and CDR2: SGDLS and YYNGEE. The CDR3 sequence is 19 residues long. The CDR3 DNA reads TGTGCCAGCAGCGTAGGAGAGGCTGGGGGCGCGGGAGGGCGAGAGACCCAGTACTTC. Its protein is CASSVGEAGGAGGRETQYF.

V gene TRBV7-8 combines with J gene TRBJ2-3; 10 nucleotides align to TRBD2. Per the germline V gene, CDR1 is SGHVS and CDR2 is FQNEAQ. With 3 bases clipped from V and 4 bases from J, the junction kept 13 bases outside the gene matches. This CDR3 is 18 amino acids long. CDR3 protein: CASSFGGSSGSAPDTQYF. The CDR3 DNA reads as TGTGCCAGCAGCTTTGGGGGCTCTAGCGGGAGTGCCCCAGATACGCAGTATTTT.

The V gene is TRBV3-1 (or the pseudogene TRBV3-2), the J gene TRBJ1-1; no firm D call. CDR3 length equals 16 residues. The germline V and J ends were trimmed by 0 bases and 4 bases, with 15 bases remaining between them. Germline V gene lookup returns CDR1 LGHDT and CDR2 YNNKEL (reference sequence). CDR3 sequence reads: CASSQDPRVSFTEAFF. In DNA form, the CDR3 reads TGTGCCAGCAGCCAAGACCCCCGGGTATCTTTCACTGAAGCTTTCTTT.

This sequence joins TRBV19 and TRBJ1-6; tentative D call: TRBD1 (6 bases). The CDR3 runs 11 residues. Per the germline V gene, CDR1 is LNHDA and CDR2 is SQIVND (reference sequence). The V and J ends lost 8 bases and 11 bases respectively, with 10 bases between them. CDR3 protein: CASGDRTPLHF. In nucleotides, the CDR3 is TGTGCCAGTGGAGACAGGACACCCCTCCACTTT.

The gene calls are TRBV3-1 (or the pseudogene TRBV3-2) and TRBJ2-1, with 14 positions matching TRBD2. The CDR3 length is 16 residues. The V segment lost 4 bases and the J segment 8 bases; nucleotides outside the gene matches: 7. The germline CDR1 and CDR2 sequences are LGHDT and YNNKEL (reference sequence). DNA for the CDR3: TGTGCCAGCAGCCTTATGACTAGCGGGGGGGCGGATGAGCAGTTCTTC. Translated: CASSLMTSGGADEQFF.

The chain employs TRBV5-1 and TRBJ2-7; D is unclear. Germline V gene data show CDR1 as SGHRS and CDR2 as YFSETQ. V was trimmed by 3 bases and J by 0 bases, leaving 7 bases between them. The CDR3 covers 13 residues. CDR3 sequence (DNA): TGCGCCAGCAGCTCCCTTAGCTCCTACGAGCAGTACTTC. Translated: CASSSLSSYEQYF.

The V and J genes are TRBV28 and TRBJ1-1; a possible D gene is TRBD1 (6 bases). Germline V gene sequence: CDR1 MDHEN, CDR2 SYDVKM. CDR3 size: 16 residues. Deletions cut 6 bases from V and 0 bases from J, with 17 bases between. The CDR3 protein is CASSQPRGGLNTEAFF. The CDR3 DNA reads TGTGCCAGCAGCCAACCAAGGGGGGGGTTGAACACTGAAGCTTTCTTT.

The chain couples TRBV5-1 to TRBJ1-2; 10 bases align to TRBD1. This CDR3 comprises 14 residues. J lost 7 bases, V lost 4 bases, and 7 bases had no gene match. The V gene's germline CDR1 is SGHRS and CDR2 YFSETQ. In nucleotides, the CDR3 is TGCGCCAGCAGCATCGGACAGGGGGTCGGTGGCTACACCTTC. Translation gives CASSIGQGVGGYTF.

This chain uses TRBV9 with TRBJ2-1, with 7 nucleotides matching TRBD1. The V segment lost 0 bases and the J segment 8 bases; nucleotides outside the gene matches: 8. The CDR3 extends over 15 amino acids. The germline CDR1 and CDR2 sequences are SGDLS and YYNGEE. The CDR3 here is CASSVEGTVKDEQFF. For the CDR3, the DNA is TGTGCCAGCAGCGTAGAAGGGACAGTAAAGGATGAGCAGTTCTTC. Filled out from reference TRBV9 and TRBJ2-1, the complete variable domain reads DSGVTQTPKHLITATGQRVTLRCSPRSGDLSVYWYQQSLDQGLQFLIQYYNGEERAKGNILERFSAQQFPDLHSELNLSSLELGDSALYFCASSVEGTVKDEQFFGPGTRLTVL.

This chain links TRBV21-1 with TRBJ2-7; TRBD2 is the table's D call and was not checked against the DNA. TRBV21-1 is a known pseudogene. The CDR3 is 14 residues long. The CDR3: CASISKGGPGEQYF. The CDR3 region has the DNA TGTGCCAGCATCTCTAAGGGGGGGCCTGGCGAGCAGTACTTC.

The J gene is TRBJ2-1, the V gene TRBV25-1; perhaps TRBD2 as D (5 bases). This CDR3 comprises 14 residues. The germline V gene has CDR1 MGHDK and CDR2 SYGVNS. V shed 6 bases and J shed 10 bases, with 19 bases lying between them. The DNA for the CDR3 is TGTGCCAGCAGCGACACTAGAAACGCGGACGAGCAGTTCTTC. Translated, it gives CASSDTRNADEQFF.

The V call is TRBV24-1, the J call TRBJ2-1, with 11 bases fitting TRBD1. The CDR3 is 15 residues long. V shed 2 bases, J shed 4 bases, and the junction held 0 bases outside the gene matches. Germline CDR1 reads KGHDR; CDR2 reads SFDVKD. The CDR3 DNA sequence: TGTGCCACCAGTGATTGGGACAGGGGGTACAATGAGCAGTTCTTC. Its protein is CATSDWDRGYNEQFF.

The chain employs TRBV13 and TRBJ2-2, with D possibly being TRBD2 (5 bases). Trimming pared 5 bases from V and 7 bases from J, leaving 14 bases between. This CDR3 has 14 amino acids. CDR1 PRHDT and CDR2 FYEKMQ come from the germline V gene (reference sequence). DNA for the CDR3: TGTGCCAGCAGCACGGGCCCGGCGGGCGGGGAGCTGTTTTTT. Residues: CASSTGPAGGELFF.

The chain couples TRBV9 to TRBJ2-1; TRBD2 agrees at 12 bases. Germline trimming cut 4 bases from V and 7 bases from J; bases unmatched to any gene: 6. Germline values: CDR1 SGDLS, CDR2 YYNGEE. This CDR3 is built from 15 residues. The CDR3: CASSPRLAGVNEQFF. CDR3 DNA: TGTGCCAGCAGCCCCCGACTAGCGGGGGTAAATGAGCAGTTCTTC. The variable domain in full, with the rest retrieved from reference TRBV9 and TRBJ2-1, is DSGVTQTPKHLITATGQRVTLRCSPRSGDLSVYWYQQSLDQGLQFLIQYYNGEERAKGNILERFSAQQFPDLHSELNLSSLELGDSALYFCASSPRLAGVNEQFFGPGTRLTVL.

V usage is TRBV2 and J usage is TRBJ2-5; D perhaps matches TRBD1 (6 bases). CDR1 and CDR2 from the germline V gene are SNHLY and FYNNEI. Deletions cut 5 bases from V and 1 base from J, with 8 bases between. The CDR3 length is 13 residues. The CDR3 DNA reads TGTGCCAGCAGTATACAGGGCCAAGAGACCCAGTACTTC. This gives the protein CASSIQGQETQYF.

This clone was seen only a few times. The chain carries TRBV27 and TRBJ2-6, with TRBD1 matching 9 bases. CDR1 and CDR2 (germline): MNHEY, SMNVEV (reference sequence). The CDR3 contains 16 residues. V shed 6 bases, J shed 3 bases, and the junction held 6 bases outside the gene matches. Written as DNA, the CDR3 is TGTGCCAGCAGCAAAAACAGGGGGCGTGGGGCCAACGTCCTGACTTTC. This encodes CASSKNRGRGANVLTF.

The CDR3 DNA is TGCAGTGCTAGTGAGGTAGCGGATTCACCCCTCCACTTT. It yields the protein CSASEVADSPLHF. The gene calls are TRBV20-1 and TRBJ1-6; D not resolved. V was clipped by 3 bases and J by 8 bases, with 11 bases between them. The V gene's germline CDR1 is DFQATT and CDR2 SNEGSKA (reference sequence). This CDR3 has 13 residues.

This clone was seen a handful of times. The chain couples TRBV7-2 to TRBJ2-7, with 11 nucleotides matching TRBD2. The ends lost 4 bases at V and 13 bases at J; junction bases unmatched: 9. From germline, CDR1 is SGHTA and CDR2 FQGNSA. This CDR3 contains 13 residues. In nucleotides, the CDR3 is TGTGCCAGCAGCTCAAGACTAGCGGGACTCCCTTACTTC. It translates to CASSSRLAGLPYF. Full variable domain (rest looked up from reference TRBV7-2 and TRBJ2-7): GAGVSQSPSNKVTEKGKDVELRCDPISGHTALYWYRQSLGQGLEFLIYFQGNSAPDKSGLPSDRFSAERTGGSVSTLTIQRTQQEDSAVYLCASSSRLAGLPYFGPGTRLTVT.

The rearrangement uses TRBV12-3 or TRBV12-4 and TRBJ2-1, with 8 bases fitting TRBD2. The CDR3 runs to 12 residues. J was trimmed by 15 bases and V by 2 bases; bases with no gene match: 6. CDR3 residues: CASSLPGGVPFF. The CDR3 nucleotides are TGTGCCAGCAGTTTACCCGGGGGGGTCCCGTTCTTC.

The V call is TRBV5-1, the J call TRBJ1-3; 9 nucleotides line up with TRBD1. Germline loops: CDR1 SGHRS, CDR2 YFSETQ. This CDR3 comprises 14 residues. V was clipped by 2 bases and J by 5 bases; unmatched bases: 2. The CDR3 DNA is TGCGCCAGCAGCTTCGGACAGGGGAGAAACACCATATATTTT. This sequence encodes CASSFGQGRNTIYF. Filled out from reference TRBV5-1 and TRBJ1-3, the complete variable domain reads KAGVTQTPRYLIKTRGQQVTLSCSPISGHRSVSWYQQTPGQGLQFLFEYFSETQRNKGNFPGRFSGRQFSNSRSEMNVSTLELGDSALYLCASSFGQGRNTIYFGEGSWLTVV.

The chain recombines TRBV4-1 with TRBJ2-1; D might be TRBD2 (5 bases). The length of the CDR3 is 17 residues. Germline CDR1 MGHRA, CDR2 YSYEKL. The germline V and J ends were trimmed by 0 bases and 3 bases, with 15 bases remaining between them. DNA for the CDR3: TGCGCCAGCAGCCAAGATAAAGGGCTAGCTATCTACAATGAGCAGTTCTTC. Amino acid sequence: CASSQDKGLAIYNEQFF.